What follows are 5 T cell receptor beta chains derived from one specimen sequenced in a study of cytomegalovirus exposure and HLA in healthy donors. Measured with immunoSEQ multiplex PCR; TCRdb has only the in-frame clones, and not every one. The top ten clones hold under 0.9% of a sample with 300,000 to 450,000 clones, more than 80% of them seen once. The sample was PBMCs. The receptors shown here come from a young woman in good health and CMV-seronegative.

V is TRBV6-6 and J is TRBJ1-1; 8 positions agree with TRBD1. With 5 bases clipped from V and 12 bases from J, the junction kept 20 bases outside the gene matches. This CDR3 is built from 16 residues. Germline assignment: CDR1 MNHNY and CDR2 SVGAGI (reference sequence). The CDR3 here is CASSPLDRTGNFESFF. For the CDR3, the DNA is TGTGCCAGCAGTCCCCTAGATCGGACAGGGAACTTTGAGTCTTTCTTT.

J is TRBJ2-1 and V is TRBV28; 10 nucleotides line up with TRBD1. This CDR3 region has 15 residues. Germline CDR1 MDHEN, CDR2 SYDVKM. J lost 7 bases, V lost 8 bases, and 11 bases had no gene match. The CDR3 spells CASPPGTGARNEQFF. Here the CDR3 DNA reads TGTGCCAGCCCCCCCGGGACAGGGGCCCGGAATGAGCAGTTCTTC.

The chain employs TRBV21-1 and TRBJ1-1; the DNA was not compared with TRBD1, the D call given in the table. TRBV21-1 constitutes a pseudogene. This CDR3 is built from 16 residues. CDR3 region: CASTLRNWAMNTEAFF. The CDR3 bases are TGTGCCAGCACTTTAAGGAACTGGGCAATGAACACTGAAGCTTTCTTT.

J is TRBJ2-4 and V is TRBV5-1; 7 bases align to TRBD1. The CDR3 runs to 14 residues. V lost 9 bases, J lost 4 bases, and 10 bases stayed unmatched. Germline V gene lookup returns CDR1 SGHRS and CDR2 YFSETQ. CDR3 nucleotide sequence: TGCGCCACCATCCGAGGGACAGCTAAAAACATTCAGTACTTC. Its translation is CATIRGTAKNIQYF.

This clone came up a few times. The V gene is TRBV2, the J gene TRBJ2-7; 9 bases are shared with TRBD1. V lost 6 bases, J lost 5 bases, and 8 bases stayed unmatched. CDR3 length: 14 amino acids. CDR1 is SNHLY, CDR2 FYNNEI, per germline. For the CDR3, the DNA is TGTGCCAGCAGCCGGGACAGGGCAGGCAACGAGCAGTACTTC. It is translated as CASSRDRAGNEQYF.